What follows are 12 T cell receptor beta chains derived from one specimen sequenced in a study of cytomegalovirus exposure and HLA in healthy donors. Both 60 Vbeta primers and 13 Jbeta primers went into the PCR. The data were produced by immunoSEQ multiplex PCR, yet TCRdb's version contains in-frame clones alone and is incomplete. There are around 60,000 clones in the sample, with under 7% held by the top ten. Sequencing input: PBMCs. The receptors shown here come from a man aged 30 to 45 in good health and CMV-seropositive.

The chain recombines TRBV4-1 with TRBJ2-7; D ambiguous. Germline-derived CDR1 and CDR2 are MGHRA and YSYEKL. Trimming removed 4 bases at V and 2 bases at J, with 9 bases between. The CDR3 is made up of 13 amino acids. CDR3 residues: CASSLQQTYEQYF. CDR3 in DNA: TGCGCCAGCAGCCTTCAACAGACCTACGAGCAGTACTTC.

The genes are TRBV25-1 and TRBJ1-2; 8 nucleotides agree with TRBD1. The CDR3 runs 13 residues. The V gene end was trimmed by 5 bases and the J gene end by 7 bases; junction bases not matched to a gene: 6. Germline lookup yields CDR1 MGHDK and CDR2 SYGVNS. In DNA, the CDR3 is TGTGCCAGCAGTATCGGGACAGGTCTTGGCTACACCTTC. Its protein product is CASSIGTGLGYTF.

The V gene is TRBV30, the J gene TRBJ1-5; a possible D gene is TRBD1 (6 bases). The CDR3 is 14 residues long. Per the germline V gene, CDR1 is GTSNPN and CDR2 is SVGIG (reference sequence). V dropped 4 bases and J dropped 1 base, with 11 bases sitting between them. DNA of the CDR3: TGTGCCTGGAACCTCGACAGGAGCAATCAGCCCCAGCATTTT. Its translation: CAWNLDRSNQPQHF.

The chain recombines TRBV30 with TRBJ1-3, with 9 bases identical to TRBD1. The CDR3 is 14 amino acids. Per the germline V gene, CDR1 is GTSNPN and CDR2 is SVGIG (reference sequence). Germline trimming cut 3 bases from V and 4 bases from J; bases unmatched to any gene: 4. The CDR3 DNA follows: TGTGCCTGGAGCCGGACAGGGGAAGGAAACACCATATATTTT. Protein: CAWSRTGEGNTIYF.

This chain links TRBV5-5 with TRBJ1-2; possible D gene TRBD1, 5 bases. V gave up 0 bases and J gave up 4 bases, with 22 bases separating them. The CDR3 has 18 residues. From germline, CDR1 is SGHKS and CDR2 YYEKEE (reference sequence). The CDR3 DNA reads TGTGCCAGCAGCTTGGCACAGCGGGACGCCCGGTTTATCTATGGCTACACCTTC. It codes for CASSLAQRDARFIYGYTF.

This chain connects TRBV5-6 to TRBJ1-5; D is ambiguous. The CDR3 consists of 14 residues. Trimming took off 2 bases at V and 2 bases at J, with 8 bases between the two ends. Germline lookup yields CDR1 SGHDT and CDR2 YYEEEE. CDR3 sequence reads: CASSFGRGNQPQHF. In DNA, the CDR3 is TGTGCCAGCAGCTTCGGGAGGGGCAATCAGCCCCAGCATTTT. The whole variable domain, filled in from reference TRBV5-6 and TRBJ1-5, reads DAGVTQSPTHLIKTRGQQVTLRCSPKSGHDTVSWYQQALGQGPQFIFQYYEEEERQRGNFPDRFSGHQFPNYSSELNVNALLLGDSALYLCASSFGRGNQPQHFGDGTRLSIL.

The rearrangement links TRBV29-1 to TRBJ1-2, with a weak D call TRBD1 (6 bases). The CDR3 totals 13 residues. Looked up from germline, CDR1 is SQVTM and CDR2 is ANQGSEA. V was trimmed by 1 base and J by 4 bases, leaving 10 bases between them. CDR3 in amino acids: CSVEARDTYGYTF. In DNA form, the CDR3 reads TGCAGCGTTGAAGCTAGGGACACCTATGGCTACACCTTC.

V gene TRBV4-1 combines with J gene TRBJ2-7, with D perhaps TRBD1 (6 bases). The germline gives CDR1 MGHRA, CDR2 YSYEKL. The V end was cut by 1 base, the J end by 4 bases, with 8 bases between. CDR3 length equals 13 residues. CDR3 amino acids: CASSQGTGYEQYF. The DNA of the CDR3 is TGCGCCAGCAGCCAAGGAACAGGGTACGAGCAGTACTTC.

The rearrangement links TRBV30 to TRBJ1-3; TRBD1 matches at 9 bases. Germline V lookup: CDR1 GTSNPN, CDR2 SVGIG (reference sequence). After removal of 3 bases from V and 8 bases from J, the junction contained 8 bases not matched to a gene. This CDR3 has 14 amino acids. The CDR3 here is CAWSRDRAEHTIYF. The CDR3 DNA follows: TGTGCCTGGAGCAGGGACAGGGCAGAGCACACCATATATTTT.

The chain carries TRBV27 and TRBJ2-5; 7 bases align to TRBD1. The CDR3 runs 15 residues. Germline CDR1 and CDR2: MNHEY and SMNVEV (reference sequence). V trimming: 4 bases; J trimming: 0 bases; junction bases outside the gene matches: 5. CDR3 DNA: TGTGCCAGCAGTTCGGGACAGCCGTACCAAGAGACCCAGTACTTC. Encoded protein: CASSSGQPYQETQYF.

The chain couples TRBV29-1 to TRBJ2-1; TRBD2 might be the D (6 bases). The V gene lost 6 bases and the J gene lost 4 bases, with 19 bases spanning the gap. Per germline, CDR1 SQVTM and CDR2 ANQGSEA. The CDR3 is 15 residues long. CDR3 protein: CSVESTSRKYNEQFF. The CDR3 region has the DNA TGCAGCGTAGAATCTACTAGCCGCAAATACAATGAGCAGTTCTTC.

The chain employs TRBV30 and TRBJ2-1, with a tentative D call TRBD1 (6 bases). Germline V gene data show CDR1 as GTSNPN and CDR2 as SVGIG (reference sequence). CDR3 length: 13 residues. The V gene lost 1 base and the J gene lost 6 bases, with 10 bases spanning the gap. For the CDR3, the DNA is TGTGCCTGGAGTGCAGGGGCACCCAATGAGCAGTTCTTC. Its translation: CAWSAGAPNEQFF.